The clone carrying this T cell receptor (beta chain) was counted only a few times. Its antigen is currently unknown. The source of the sample is a study of blood T cells in healthy people across ages. Using a J-beta primer mix together with a sample-barcoded 5' primer, a second PCR was run for roughly 6 to 12 cycles. Per sample, CDR3-containing paired-end reads numbered at least 2.5 million. TCRdb re-called the 5' RACE reads through MiXCR, storing one row per CDR3 protein. The profile shows roughly 1,800,000 distinct CDR3 sequences, around 48% of them singletons. Germline loops: CDR1 SGHDT, CDR2 YYEEEE. This CDR3 spans 16 amino acids. The ends lost 4 bases at V and 2 bases at J; junction bases unmatched: 11. Study outcomes and limitations: Roughly linearly, TCR beta diversity per million T cells fell as age increased. Higher diversity and more naive CD4+ cells were features of long-lived donors, compared to aged donors.

Isolated per sample were at least 7 million PBMCs. The sequence was obtained from a woman in her 40s in good health. What was sequenced was blood. V usage is TRBV5-6 and J usage is TRBJ2-7; 8 positions agree with TRBD2. The CDR3 sequence: CASSEKRGRFPYEQYF. For the CDR3, the DNA is TGTGCCAGCAGCGAGAAGCGGGGGAGGTTTCCCTACGAGCAGTACTTC.